One and the same sample provided the 19 T cell receptor beta chains below, sequenced in a study of T cell responses to AZD1222 COVID-19 vaccine. Repertoires were generated with immunoSEQ multiplex PCR, while TCRdb's copy carries only in-frame clones and drops some. There are 150,000 to 200,000 clones in the sample; approximately 90% occur only once, and 1.7% lies in the top ten. The sequences come from peripheral blood, collected 28 days after the second AZD1222 dose. Receptors were obtained from an adult who received the AZD1222 COVID-19 vaccine.

The V and J genes are TRBV25-1 and TRBJ1-6, with D perhaps matching TRBD1 (5 bases). The CDR3 is 16 amino acids. Germline V CDR1 and CDR2: MGHDK, SYGVNS. Trimming shortened V by 6 bases and J by 10 bases, and 22 bases separated the two germline ends. CDR3 DNA sequence: TGTGCCAGCAGGGCTTACGAGACAGCCTTTTGGTCACCCCTCCACTTT. Translating it yields CASRAYETAFWSPLHF.

V usage is TRBV30 and J usage is TRBJ2-7; D might be TRBD1 (5 bases). Looked up from germline, CDR1 is GTSNPN and CDR2 is SVGIG (reference sequence). V was pared by 2 bases and J by 5 bases, with 10 bases between. The CDR3 contains 12 residues. CDR3: CAWSWQGHEQYF. The CDR3 region has the DNA TGTGCCTGGAGTTGGCAGGGCCACGAGCAGTACTTC.

The genes are TRBV29-1 and TRBJ2-3, with a weak D call TRBD2 (6 bases). V lost 5 bases and J 1 base, leaving 13 bases between the germline ends. This CDR3 has 14 amino acids. CDR1 and CDR2 (germline): SQVTM, ANQGSEA. DNA of the CDR3: TGCAGCGTTACGACTAGGGTAGGCACAGATACGCAGTATTTT. Translation: CSVTTRVGTDTQYF.

As regards this clone: Other DNA sequences in the same sample also yield this CDR3. The chain uses TRBV20-1 and TRBJ1-2; D remains ambiguous. The V and J ends lost 3 bases and 3 bases respectively, with 5 bases between them. Per germline, CDR1 DFQATT and CDR2 SNEGSKA (reference sequence). The CDR3 sequence is 11 residues long. The CDR3 is CSARTDYGYTF. In nucleotides, the CDR3 is TGCAGTGCTAGGACTGACTATGGCTACACCTTC.

This chain connects TRBV19 to TRBJ1-4, with 7 bases fitting TRBD1. From germline, CDR1 is LNHDA and CDR2 SQIVND (reference sequence). Trimming removed 8 bases from V and 3 bases from J; junction bases left unmatched: 12. This CDR3 contains 16 residues. The DNA for the CDR3 is TGTGCCAGTCGGCCGGGACAGAGGGTTTCTAATGAAAAACTGTTTTTT. Its translation: CASRPGQRVSNEKLFF.

The chain has TRBV6-6 and TRBJ2-7; 9 nucleotides align to TRBD1. The J segment lost 4 bases and the V segment lost 5 bases, leaving 12 bases of the junction unmatched. The CDR3 is 16 residues long. CDR1 MNHNY and CDR2 SVGAGI come from the germline V gene (reference sequence). CDR3 DNA sequence: TGTGCCAGCAGTCCCGGGGGGACAGGGATATCTTACGAGCAGTACTTC. This encodes CASSPGGTGISYEQYF.

This chain uses TRBV3-1 (or the pseudogene TRBV3-2) with TRBJ2-1; D may be TRBD1 or TRBD2 (6 bases each). The CDR3 runs 17 residues. From germline, CDR1 is LGHDT and CDR2 YNNKEL (reference sequence). V lost 2 bases, J lost 4 bases, and 18 bases lay in between. This chain's CDR3 is CASSQRGWGARYNEQFF. In nucleotides, the CDR3 is TGTGCCAGCAGCCAACGGGGTTGGGGGGCGCGGTACAATGAGCAGTTCTTC.

The genes are TRBV27 and TRBJ2-1, with TRBD2 matching 12 bases. This CDR3 region has 16 residues. Trimming removed 0 bases from V and 10 bases from J; junction bases left unmatched: 7. Per germline, CDR1 MNHEY and CDR2 SMNVEV (reference sequence). For the CDR3, the DNA is TGTGCCAGCAGTTTATCCCTAGCGGGGGGGCCTAGGGAGCAGTTCTTC. This encodes CASSLSLAGGPREQFF.

The chain joins TRBV7-2 to TRBJ1-5; 9 bases fit TRBD1. Germline CDR1 is SGHTA and CDR2 is FQGNSA. The CDR3 is 16 residues long. V was clipped by 5 bases and J by 2 bases; unmatched bases: 7. The CDR3 spells CASSPGTGKGNQPQHF. CDR3 nucleotides: TGTGCCAGCAGCCCGGGGACAGGGAAAGGCAATCAGCCCCAGCATTTT.

This clone was recorded only once. The chain links TRBV19 to TRBJ1-1; 9 bases line up with TRBD1. V gave up 7 bases and J gave up 1 base; unmatched junction bases: 4. This CDR3 region has 14 residues. Germline loops: CDR1 LNHDA, CDR2 SQIVND (reference sequence). This CDR3 reads CASKVDRGNTEAFF. The CDR3 DNA reads as TGTGCCAGTAAAGTGGACAGGGGGAACACTGAAGCTTTCTTT.

The rearrangement joins TRBV3-1 (or the pseudogene TRBV3-2) to TRBJ2-7; 7 bases align to TRBD2. The CDR3 extends over 15 amino acids. V lost 4 bases and J lost 4; bases outside the gene matches: 10. Germline V gene sequence: CDR1 LGHDT, CDR2 YNNKEL (reference sequence). CDR3 DNA: TGTGCCAGCAGCCCCCCCTCGGGGGGACCGTACGAGCAGTACTTC. Translating it yields CASSPPSGGPYEQYF.

The chain is built from TRBV27 and TRBJ1-1; TRBD1 is a possible D gene (6 bases). V was cut by 3 bases and J by 3 bases, with 17 bases left in between. The V gene's germline CDR1 is MNHEY and CDR2 SMNVEV (reference sequence). This CDR3 contains 16 residues. Here the CDR3 reads CASSLVGGARYTEAFF. CDR3 DNA: TGTGCCAGCAGTTTGGTGGGGGGCGCGAGGTACACTGAAGCTTTCTTT.

The gene calls are TRBV11-3 and TRBJ2-2; TRBD1 aligns across 8 bases. J lost 7 bases, V lost 2 bases, and 6 bases had no gene match. This CDR3 has 15 amino acids. Germline V gene data show CDR1 as SGHNT and CDR2 as YENEEA. The CDR3 DNA is TGTGCCAGCAGCTTATATGGACAGGGCGGCGGGGAGCTGTTTTTT. It yields the protein CASSLYGQGGGELFF.

Only one count was recorded for this clone. The chain uses TRBV5-1 and TRBJ1-2, with 7 positions matching TRBD1. The germline gives CDR1 SGHRS, CDR2 YFSETQ. The CDR3 runs 13 residues. The J segment lost 2 bases and the V segment lost 3 bases, leaving 1 base of the junction unmatched. The chain's CDR3 is CASSWGQNYGYTF. For the CDR3, the DNA is TGCGCCAGCAGCTGGGGACAGAACTATGGCTACACCTTC.

CDR3 DNA: TGTGCCAGCAGCCAAGAAGACAGGGGTCGCTTCCTTATCTTAACTAATCGGGTTAGGACCTTC. Translated, it gives CASSQEDRGRFLILTNRVRTF. The chain employs TRBV4-2 and TRBJ1-2; TRBD1 matches 8 bases. The CDR3 is made up of 21 amino acids. Per germline, CDR1 LGHNA and CDR2 YNFKEQ. J lost 14 bases, V lost 0 bases, and 32 bases had no gene match.

The V gene is TRBV21-1, the J gene TRBJ2-1; the table's D call TRBD2 went unverified against the DNA. TRBV21-1 is a listed pseudogene. There are 14 residues in the CDR3. CDR3 protein: CASSKGGDYNEQFF. In nucleotides, the CDR3 is TGTGCCAGCAGCAAAGGGGGGGACTACAATGAGCAGTTCTTC.

The chain couples TRBV19 to TRBJ1-5, with a weak D call TRBD1 (6 bases). The CDR3 is made up of 15 amino acids. Germline V gene sequence: CDR1 LNHDA, CDR2 SQIVND (reference sequence). V was cut by 7 bases and J by 6 bases, with 19 bases left in between. The CDR3: CASTDAGVRSQPQHF. The CDR3 nucleotides read TGTGCCAGTACCGATGCAGGGGTTCGCAGTCAGCCCCAGCATTTT.

The V call is TRBV11-3, the J call TRBJ2-5, with TRBD1 as a possible D gene (5 bases). Germline V lookup: CDR1 SGHNT, CDR2 YENEEA. This CDR3 comprises 15 residues. Trimming stripped 5 bases from V and 2 bases from J, with 15 bases between. This CDR3 is CASSPGKTEQETQYF. The CDR3 region has the DNA TGTGCCAGCAGCCCTGGGAAGACAGAGCAAGAGACCCAGTACTTC.

In its sample, this clone was seen a few times. V gene TRBV11-2 combines with J gene TRBJ2-3; TRBD1 aligns across 7 bases. Per the germline V gene, CDR1 is SGHAT and CDR2 is FQNNGV. The V and J ends lost 5 bases and 12 bases, in that order; junction bases with no gene match: 14. The CDR3 runs to 14 residues. In DNA form, the CDR3 reads TGTGCCAGCAGCCCCGGTCGGGACAGACTGAGTCAGTATTTT. Protein sequence: CASSPGRDRLSQYF.